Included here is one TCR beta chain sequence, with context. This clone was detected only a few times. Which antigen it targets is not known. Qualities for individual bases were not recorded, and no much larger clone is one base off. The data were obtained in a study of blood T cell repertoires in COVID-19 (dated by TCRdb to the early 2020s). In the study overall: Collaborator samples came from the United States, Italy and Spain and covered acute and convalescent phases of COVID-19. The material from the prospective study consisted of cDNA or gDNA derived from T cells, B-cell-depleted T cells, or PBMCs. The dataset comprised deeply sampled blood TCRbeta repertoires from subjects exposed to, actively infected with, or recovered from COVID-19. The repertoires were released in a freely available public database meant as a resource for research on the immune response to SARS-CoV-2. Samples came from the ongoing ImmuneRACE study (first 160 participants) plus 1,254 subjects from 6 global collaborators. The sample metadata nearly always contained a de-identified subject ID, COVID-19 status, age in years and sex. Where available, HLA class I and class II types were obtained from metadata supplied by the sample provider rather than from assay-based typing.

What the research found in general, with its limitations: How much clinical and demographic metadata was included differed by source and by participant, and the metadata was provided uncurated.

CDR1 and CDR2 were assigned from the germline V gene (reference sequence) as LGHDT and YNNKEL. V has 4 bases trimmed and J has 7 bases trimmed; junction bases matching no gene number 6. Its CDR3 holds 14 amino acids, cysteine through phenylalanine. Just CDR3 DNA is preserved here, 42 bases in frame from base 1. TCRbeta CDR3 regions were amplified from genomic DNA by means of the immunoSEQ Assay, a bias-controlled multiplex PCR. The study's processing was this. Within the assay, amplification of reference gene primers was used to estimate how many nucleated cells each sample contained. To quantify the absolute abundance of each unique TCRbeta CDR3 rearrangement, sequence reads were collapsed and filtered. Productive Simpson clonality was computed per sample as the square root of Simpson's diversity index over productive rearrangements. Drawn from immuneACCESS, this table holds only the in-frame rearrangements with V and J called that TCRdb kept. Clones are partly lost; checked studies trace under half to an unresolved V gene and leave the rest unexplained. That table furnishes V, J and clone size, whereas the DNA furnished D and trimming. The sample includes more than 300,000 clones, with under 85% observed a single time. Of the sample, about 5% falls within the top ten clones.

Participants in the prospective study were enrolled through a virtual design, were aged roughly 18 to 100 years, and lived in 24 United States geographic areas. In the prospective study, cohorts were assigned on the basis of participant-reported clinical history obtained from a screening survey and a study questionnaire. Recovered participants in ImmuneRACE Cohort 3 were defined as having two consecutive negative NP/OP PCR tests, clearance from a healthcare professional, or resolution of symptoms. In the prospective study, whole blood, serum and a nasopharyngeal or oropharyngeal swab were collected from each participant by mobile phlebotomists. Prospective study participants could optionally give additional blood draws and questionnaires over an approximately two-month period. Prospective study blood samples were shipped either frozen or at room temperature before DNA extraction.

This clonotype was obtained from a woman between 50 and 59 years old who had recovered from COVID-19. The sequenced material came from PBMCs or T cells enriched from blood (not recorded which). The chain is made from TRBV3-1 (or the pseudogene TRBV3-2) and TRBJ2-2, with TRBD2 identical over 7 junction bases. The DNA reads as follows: TGTGCCAGCAGCCCCGGCATAGCGGGCGGGGAGCTGTTTTTT. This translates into CASSPGIAGGELFF.